This TCR beta chain was captured by sequencing in a study of T-cell memory formation after mild COVID-19. 5'RACE primed from the constant segment yielded TCR alpha and TCR beta cDNA libraries bearing sample barcodes and UMIs. TCRdb redid the calling of the 5' RACE reads with MiXCR, one entry per CDR3 protein. The repertoire consists of 240,000 or so distinct CDR3 sequences, with 8% to 10% occurring once and the leading ten covering around 20%. Study results and limitations: Clones shrinking from day 15 to 85 showed even CD4/CD8 mixes; later expanders tilted CD4+. Nothing confirmed that second-wave clones peaking on day 37 were specific for SARS-CoV-2.

With regard to this clonotype: Its antigen is not known.

Germline assignment: CDR1 SGHTA and CDR2 FQGNSA. Between the trimmed V and J ends, which lost 5 bases and 0 bases, there was a span of 14 bases. This CDR3 is 16 amino acids long. This TCR derives from a man aged 18-30 years who had mild COVID-19 (a few samples of this study predate the infection). Cell type and time point are not known. The material sequenced was PBMCs or a T cell subset sorted from them (not recorded which). This chain joins TRBV7-2 and TRBJ2-1; possible D gene TRBD2, 5 bases. CDR3 in DNA: TGTGCCAGCAGCGCCGCGGGCGTCAGCTCCTACAATGAGCAGTTCTTC. It encodes CASSAAGVSSYNEQFF.